These 20 T cell receptor beta chains were all obtained from the same sample, sequenced in a study of early T cells in non-severe SARS-CoV-2 infection. TCRdb processed the 5' RACE reads anew with MiXCR; each CDR3 protein has one entry. The sample records around 27,000 distinct CDR3 sequences, approximately 2.9% being singletons. Material: whole blood. The receptors stem from an adult who was a healthcare worker with PCR-confirmed SARS-CoV-2 infection or an uninfected control (not recorded which).

This clonotype was picked up many times. J is TRBJ2-7 and V is TRBV28, with D possibly matching TRBD1 (6 bases). The V end was cut by 5 bases, the J end by 5 bases, with 13 bases between. This CDR3 spans 13 amino acids. CDR1 MDHEN and CDR2 SYDVKM come from the germline V gene. CDR3: CASSTPRGHEQYV. The CDR3 bases are TGTGCCAGCAGTACGCCCAGGGGCCACGAGCAGTACGTC.

This clonotype was counted only a few times. The V call is TRBV12-3 or TRBV12-4, the J call TRBJ2-5; TRBD2 aligns across 7 bases. The J segment lost 4 bases and the V segment lost 5 bases, leaving 4 bases of the junction unmatched. This CDR3 is 13 amino acids long. The CDR3 DNA is TGTGCCAGCAGTCCGCCGGGGGGAGAGACCCAGTACTTC. It translates to CASSPPGGETQYF.

This clonotype was found many times. The chain combines TRBV2 with TRBJ2-2, with D unresolved. The ends were cut back, 8 bases at V and 4 bases at J, with 17 bases in the middle. Germline loops: CDR1 SNHLY, CDR2 FYNNEI. CDR3 length: 15 amino acids. The CDR3 coding sequence is TGTGCCAGCGCCGATGAGGCCTATTTCACCGGGGAGCTGTTTTTT. Its translation: CASADEAYFTGELFF.

CDR3 protein: CASSKGGIVFPWTEAFF. In nucleotides, the CDR3 is TGTGCCAGCAGTAAGGGGGGAATCGTTTTTCCTTGGACTGAAGCTTTCTTT. The gene calls are TRBV27 and TRBJ1-1; the D gene is possibly TRBD1 (6 bases). V shed 5 bases and J shed 5 bases, with 24 bases lying between them. This CDR3 has 17 amino acids. Germline CDR1 and CDR2: MNHEY and SMNVEV (reference sequence).

Many counts were recorded for this clonotype. This rearrangement joins TRBV20-1 to TRBJ2-3; the match to TRBD2 covers 13 bases. Per the germline V gene, CDR1 is DFQATT and CDR2 is SNEGSKA (reference sequence). The CDR3 contains 18 residues. The V segment lost 0 bases and the J segment 8 bases; nucleotides outside the gene matches: 14. CDR3 protein: CSARDLTSGGEPLGTQYF. The CDR3 DNA is TGCAGTGCTAGAGATCTTACTAGCGGGGGGGAACCTCTCGGTACGCAGTATTTT.

The gene calls are TRBV30 and TRBJ2-3, with 10 bases identical to TRBD2. Germline V CDR1 and CDR2: GTSNPN, SVGIG (reference sequence). The CDR3 loop spans 16 amino acids. With 1 base clipped from V and 2 bases from J, the junction kept 6 bases outside the gene matches. The CDR3, as DNA: TGTGCCTGGAGTGCCCTCCTAGCGGGGGTCACAGATACGCAGTATTTT. This translates into CAWSALLAGVTDTQYF.

This clonotype was observed a handful of times. The V call is TRBV29-1, the J call TRBJ2-2; no firm D call. This CDR3 is 12 amino acids long. V was shortened by 7 bases and J by 8 bases, with 14 bases between the two germline ends. From germline, CDR1 is SQVTM and CDR2 ANQGSEA. The DNA for the CDR3 is TGCAGCGCTGAGGTTTCTCTGGGGGAGCTGTTTTTT. This sequence encodes CSAEVSLGELFF.

Remarks on this clonotype: A much larger clone is a single base away; this may be a read error. The V gene is TRBV2, the J gene TRBJ2-3, with 9 positions matching TRBD2. V was clipped by 7 bases and J by 5 bases; unmatched bases: 13. The germline V gene has CDR1 SNHLY and CDR2 FYNNEI. This CDR3 is built from 16 residues. CDR3 bases: TGTGCCAGCATACGAATCAAGGTAGCGGGGGTAGATACGCAGTATTTT. Its protein product is CASIRIKVAGVDTQYF.

This clonotype was counted ten times or more. The chain recombines TRBV5-4 with TRBJ2-1; tentative D call: TRBD1 (6 bases). The CDR3 consists of 15 residues. With 4 bases removed from V and 7 bases from J, the gap between germline ends came to 18 bases. The V gene's germline CDR1 is SGHNT and CDR2 YYREEE (reference sequence). CDR3 in amino acids: CASSLRTELGNEQFF. CDR3 DNA sequence: TGTGCCAGCAGCCTGAGGACAGAACTAGGGAATGAGCAGTTCTTC.

The chain couples TRBV20-1 to TRBJ2-4, with 7 bases that match TRBD1. Per germline, CDR1 DFQATT and CDR2 SNEGSKA (reference sequence). The CDR3 contains 14 residues. With V trimmed by 0 bases and J by 9 bases, 8 bases remained unmatched. The CDR3 nucleotides read TGCAGTGCTAGAGATCTCCTAGGGGGCGGCATTCAGTACTTC. It yields the protein CSARDLLGGGIQYF.

The V call is TRBV11-2, the J call TRBJ2-7; the D gene could be TRBD1 or TRBD2 (5 bases each). The CDR3 is 12 amino acids. Germline-derived CDR1 and CDR2 are SGHAT and FQNNGV. V was pared by 3 bases and J by 4 bases, with 7 bases between. This CDR3 is CASSLGVYEQYV. CDR3 nucleotide sequence: TGTGCCAGCAGCTTGGGGGTTTACGAGCAGTACGTC.

This clonotype was counted at least ten times. The rearrangement joins TRBV2 to TRBJ2-7, with 8 nucleotides matching TRBD1. This CDR3 is built from 21 residues. Germline CDR1 is SNHLY and CDR2 is FYNNEI. The trim removed 6 bases at V and 0 bases at J, leaving 25 bases unmatched. DNA of the CDR3: TGTGCCAGCAGACCCAGGGACAGGATAACTAGCTCGGGTTTTAGCTCCTACGAGCAGTACGTC. It yields the protein CASRPRDRITSSGFSSYEQYV.

The sample holds many counts of this clonotype. The chain has TRBV12-3 or TRBV12-4 and TRBJ1-3, with TRBD1 matching over 8 bases. The CDR3 length is 19 residues. Losses at the gene ends were 2 bases for V and 6 bases for J; bases not matched to a gene: 18. The CDR3 coding sequence is TGTGCCAGCAGTTTATCGCCCAGGGGGCTTCGAATTTCGGAAAACACCATATATTTT. Encoded protein: CASSLSPRGLRISENTIYF.

This clonotype was recorded at least ten times. J is TRBJ2-3 and V is TRBV12-5, with TRBD2 as a possible D gene (6 bases). CDR3 length equals 14 residues. Germline assignment: CDR1 LGHNT and CDR2 FRNRAP. Deletions cut 7 bases from V and 3 bases from J, with 14 bases between. The CDR3 is CASALGAGTDTQYF. CDR3 DNA sequence: TGTGCTAGTGCCCTTGGGGCGGGGACAGATACGCAGTATTTT.

This clonotype was counted at least ten times. The chain links TRBV5-3 to TRBJ1-1; 7 nucleotides agree with TRBD1. Being an ORF, TRBV5-3 has a function that is uncertain. Losses at the gene ends were 4 bases for V and 1 base for J; bases not matched to a gene: 7. The CDR3 has 15 amino acids. DNA for the CDR3: TGTGCCAGAAGCCTACCACAGGGGCGGAACACTGAAGCTTTCTTT. Translated: CARSLPQGRNTEAFF.

There are many counts of this clonotype. The chain links TRBV11-2 to TRBJ2-1, with D hard to call. V gave up 5 bases and J gave up 5 bases, with 10 bases separating them. The CDR3 contains 13 residues. Germline assignment: CDR1 SGHAT and CDR2 FQNNGV. The CDR3 nucleotides read TGTGCCAGCAGCCGCGAAACAGACAATGAGCAGTTCTTC. Translation: CASSRETDNEQFF.

The table lists this clonotype with many counts. The chain recombines TRBV6-6 with TRBJ2-7, with TRBD2 matching over 12 bases. The CDR3 runs 15 residues. V lost 5 bases and J lost 1; bases outside the gene matches: 3. Germline CDR1 reads MNHNY; CDR2 reads SVGAGI (reference sequence). The CDR3 protein is CASSPGLAGSYEQYV. Here the CDR3 DNA reads TGTGCCAGCAGTCCCGGACTAGCGGGATCCTACGAGCAGTACGTC.

This clonotype has at least ten counts. The chain carries TRBV27 and TRBJ2-3; 7 nucleotides agree with TRBD2. The CDR3 runs 16 residues. Germline assignment: CDR1 MNHEY and CDR2 SMNVEV (reference sequence). The V and J ends lost 5 bases and 1 base, in that order; junction bases with no gene match: 9. The CDR3 nucleotides are TGTGCCAGCAGTCCCCGAAGGCTAGCGGGCACAGATACGCAGTATTTT. It specifies CASSPRRLAGTDTQYF.

Relative to its sample, this clonotype is medium-sized (0.01 to 0.1%). DNA for the CDR3: TGTGCCAGCAGCCAATACACGAACGGCTCACCCCTCCACTTT. This codes for CASSQYTNGSPLHF. The genes are TRBV14 and TRBJ1-6, with D unclear. Germline V CDR1 and CDR2: SGHDN, FVKESK. The CDR3 is made up of 14 amino acids. V was pared by 2 bases and J by 10 bases, with 12 bases between.

This clonotype was observed at least ten times. V usage is TRBV6-4 and J usage is TRBJ2-3; D is unclear. Germline V gene sequence: CDR1 MRHNA, CDR2 SNTAGT. The germline V and J ends were trimmed by 3 bases and 5 bases, with 9 bases remaining between them. The length of the CDR3 is 13 residues. In DNA form, the CDR3 reads TGTGCCAGCAGTGAAGTCTCCGGAGATACGCAGTATTTT. Translated: CASSEVSGDTQYF.